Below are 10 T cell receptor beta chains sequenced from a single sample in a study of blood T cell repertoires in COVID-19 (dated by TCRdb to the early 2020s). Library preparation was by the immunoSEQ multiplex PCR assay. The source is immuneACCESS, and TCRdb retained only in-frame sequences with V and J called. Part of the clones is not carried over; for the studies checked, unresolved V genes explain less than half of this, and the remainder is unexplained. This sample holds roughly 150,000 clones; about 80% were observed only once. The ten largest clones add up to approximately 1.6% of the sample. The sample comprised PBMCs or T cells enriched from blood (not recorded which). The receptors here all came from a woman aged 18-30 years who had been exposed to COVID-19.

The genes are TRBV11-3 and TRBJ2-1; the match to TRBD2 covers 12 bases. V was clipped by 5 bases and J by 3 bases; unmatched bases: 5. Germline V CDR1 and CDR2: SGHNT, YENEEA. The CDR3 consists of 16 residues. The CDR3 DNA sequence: TGTGCCAGCAGCCCGCGGACTAGCGGGGTCTACAATGAGCAGTTCTTC. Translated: CASSPRTSGVYNEQFF.

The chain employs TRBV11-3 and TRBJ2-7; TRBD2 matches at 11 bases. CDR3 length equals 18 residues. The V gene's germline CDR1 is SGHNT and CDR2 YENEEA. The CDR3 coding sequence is TGTGCTAACAAGAGACAGGAGCTGACTAGCGGGAACCTTACTGAGCAGTACTTC. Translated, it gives CANKRQELTSGNLTEQYF.

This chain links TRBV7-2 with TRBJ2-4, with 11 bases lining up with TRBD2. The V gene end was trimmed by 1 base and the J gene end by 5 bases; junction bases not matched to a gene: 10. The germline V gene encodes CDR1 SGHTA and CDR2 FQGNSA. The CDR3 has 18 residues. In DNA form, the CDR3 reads TGTGCCAGCAGCTTAGGGACAGTCCTAGCGGGAGGAGAAAACATTCAGTACTTC. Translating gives CASSLGTVLAGGENIQYF.

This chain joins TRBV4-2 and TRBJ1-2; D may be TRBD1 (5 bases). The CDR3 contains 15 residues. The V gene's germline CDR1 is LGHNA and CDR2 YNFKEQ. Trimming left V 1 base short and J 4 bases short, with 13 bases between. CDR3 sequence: CASSQGFEGVYGYTF. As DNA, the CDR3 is TGTGCCAGCAGCCAAGGGTTTGAAGGGGTCTATGGCTACACCTTC.

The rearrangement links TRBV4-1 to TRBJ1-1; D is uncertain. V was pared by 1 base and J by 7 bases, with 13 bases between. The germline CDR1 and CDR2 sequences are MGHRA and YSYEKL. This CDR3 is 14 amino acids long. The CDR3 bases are TGCGCCAGCAGCCAAGTCTCTCTTCGCAGTGAAGCTTTCTTT. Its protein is CASSQVSLRSEAFF.

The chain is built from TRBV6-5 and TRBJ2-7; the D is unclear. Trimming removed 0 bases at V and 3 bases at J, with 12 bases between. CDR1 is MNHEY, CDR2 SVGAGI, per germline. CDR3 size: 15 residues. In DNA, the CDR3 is TGTGCCAGCAGTTACTCGAATCCGGCTAGCTACGAGCAGTACTTC. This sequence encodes CASSYSNPASYEQYF.

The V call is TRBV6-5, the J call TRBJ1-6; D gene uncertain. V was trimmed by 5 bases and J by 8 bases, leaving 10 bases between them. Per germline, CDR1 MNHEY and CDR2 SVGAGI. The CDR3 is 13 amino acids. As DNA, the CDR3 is TGTGCCAGCAGTCCCTCCTTTTATTCACCCCTCCACTTT. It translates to CASSPSFYSPLHF.

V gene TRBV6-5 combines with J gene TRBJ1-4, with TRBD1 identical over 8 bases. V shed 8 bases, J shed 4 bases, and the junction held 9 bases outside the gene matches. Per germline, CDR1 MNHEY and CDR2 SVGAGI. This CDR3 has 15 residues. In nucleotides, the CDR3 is TGTGCCAGCCAAACAGGGGGGTATTTTAATGAAAAACTGTTTTTT. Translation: CASQTGGYFNEKLFF.

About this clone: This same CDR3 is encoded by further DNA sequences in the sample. The CDR3 is CAWSGGLGNTIYF. The CDR3 region has the DNA TGTGCCTGGAGTGGTGGACTGGGAAACACCATATATTTT. The gene calls are TRBV30 and TRBJ1-3; D remains unclear. CDR3 length: 13 amino acids. V shed 1 base and J shed 4 bases, with 8 bases lying between them. Germline CDR1 GTSNPN, CDR2 SVGIG (reference sequence).

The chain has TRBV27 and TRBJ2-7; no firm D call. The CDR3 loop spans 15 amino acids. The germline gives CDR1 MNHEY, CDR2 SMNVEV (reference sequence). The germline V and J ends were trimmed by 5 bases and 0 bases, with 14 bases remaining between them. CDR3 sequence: CASSALSKPSYEQYF. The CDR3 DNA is TGTGCCAGCAGTGCTCTATCGAAACCCTCCTACGAGCAGTACTTC.